The 18 T cell receptor beta chains below were found in one sample sequenced in a study of early T cells in non-severe SARS-CoV-2 infection. Via MiXCR, TCRdb re-called the 5' RACE reads, giving one row per CDR3 protein. The sample shows around 67,000 distinct CDR3 sequences, approximately 13% of them seen only once. The material sequenced was whole blood. The receptor source for this set is an adult who was a healthcare worker with PCR-confirmed SARS-CoV-2 infection or an uninfected control (not recorded which).

Here the CDR3 reads CASSQDNDRRSPLHF. CDR3 coding DNA: TGTGCCAGCAGCCAGGACAACGACAGGAGGTCACCCCTCCACTTT. The chain uses TRBV4-2 and TRBJ1-6, with D possibly TRBD1 on 6 matching bases. V lost 3 bases and J lost 10, with 16 bases in between. The CDR3 consists of 15 residues. CDR1 and CDR2 from the germline V gene are LGHNA and YNFKEQ.

V gene TRBV29-1 combines with J gene TRBJ2-2, with a tentative D call TRBD1 (6 bases). Between the trimmed V and J ends, which lost 4 bases and 1 base, there was a span of 7 bases. This CDR3 spans 13 amino acids. Germline V CDR1 and CDR2: SQVTM, ANQGSEA. In nucleotides, the CDR3 is TGCAGCGTTGTGACAGGGAACACCGGGGAGCTGTTTTTT. This sequence encodes CSVVTGNTGELFF.

This clonotype was observed many times. The chain is built from TRBV28 and TRBJ1-4; D may be TRBD1 (6 bases). The V end lost 3 bases, the J end lost 6 bases, and 26 bases lay between the germline ends. Germline V lookup: CDR1 MDHEN, CDR2 SYDVKM. The CDR3 sequence is 19 residues long. The CDR3 spells CASSFPRTLLTGIYEKLFF. CDR3 in DNA: TGTGCCAGCAGTTTCCCCCGCACTCTTCTGACAGGAATTTATGAAAAACTGTTTTTT.

This clonotype was counted ten times or more. V usage is TRBV20-1 and J usage is TRBJ2-7; the match to TRBD2 covers 9 bases. Germline V gives CDR1 DFQATT, CDR2 SNEGSKA (reference sequence). Trimming cost V 6 bases and J 0 bases; bases outside gene matches: 6. CDR3 length equals 14 residues. CDR3 bases: TGCAGTGCCTTTAGCGGGAGTCACTCCTACGAGCAGTACTTC. This gives the protein CSAFSGSHSYEQYF.

This clonotype was counted ten times or more. This chain joins TRBV20-1 and TRBJ2-3; a possible D gene is TRBD2 (6 bases). The CDR3 contains 16 residues. Trimming pared 0 bases from V and 2 bases from J, leaving 15 bases between. Germline CDR1 and CDR2: DFQATT and SNEGSKA (reference sequence). CDR3 in amino acids: CSARDVWGGDTDTQYF. CDR3 nucleotide sequence: TGCAGTGCTAGAGATGTGTGGGGAGGAGACACAGATACGCAGTATTTT.

This clonotype was seen repeatedly, ten times or more. This chain joins TRBV6-5 and TRBJ1-6; TRBD1 agrees at 8 bases. Germline V lookup: CDR1 MNHEY, CDR2 SVGAGI. The CDR3 length is 15 residues. V trimming: 7 bases; J trimming: 7 bases; junction bases outside the gene matches: 9. The CDR3 region has the DNA TGTGCCAGCAATCCAGGGGGCCTCGTGAATTCACCCCTCCACTTT. Amino acids: CASNPGGLVNSPLHF.

In its sample, this clonotype was seen many times. The V call is TRBV5-1, the J call TRBJ1-1; TRBD1 might be the D (6 bases). V gave up 0 bases and J gave up 0 bases, with 9 bases separating them. Germline assignment: CDR1 SGHRS and CDR2 YFSETQ. The CDR3 length is 15 residues. This chain's CDR3 is CASSLDRAVNTEAFF. CDR3 nucleotide sequence: TGCGCCAGCAGCTTGGACAGGGCAGTGAACACTGAAGCTTTCTTT. Together with reference TRBV5-1 and TRBJ1-1, the CDR3 gives the full variable domain: KAGVTQTPRYLIKTRGQQVTLSCSPISGHRSVSWYQQTPGQGLQFLFEYFSETQRNKGNFPGRFSGRQFSNSRSEMNVSTLELGDSALYLCASSLDRAVNTEAFFGQGTRLTVV.

This clonotype has a count of ten or more. This sequence joins TRBV11-2 and TRBJ2-3; D is undetermined. The V gene's germline CDR1 is SGHAT and CDR2 FQNNGV. The V gene lost 1 base and the J gene lost 2 bases, with 13 bases spanning the gap. The CDR3 runs to 16 residues. CDR3 amino acids: CASSLVGSVLTDTQYF. In nucleotides, the CDR3 is TGTGCCAGCAGCTTAGTTGGTTCAGTTCTCACAGATACGCAGTATTTT. Drawing the rest from reference TRBV11-2 and TRBJ2-3, the complete variable domain is EAGVAQSPRYKIIEKRQSVAFWCNPISGHATLYWYQQILGQGPKLLIQFQNNGVVDDSQLPKDRFSAERLKGVDSTLKIQPAKLEDSAVYLCASSLVGSVLTDTQYFGPGTRLTVL.

Many counts were recorded for this clonotype. V is TRBV6-2 or TRBV6-3 and J is TRBJ2-3; D may be TRBD2 (5 bases). V lost 10 bases to trimming and J lost 4 bases, with 18 bases between them. Germline V gene sequence: CDR1 MNHEY, CDR2 SVGEGT. There are 14 residues in the CDR3. DNA of the CDR3: TGTGCCATCCGGACTCCTGGGCATGCAGATACGCAGTATTTT. Protein product: CAIRTPGHADTQYF.

Written as DNA, the CDR3 is TGCAGCGCCCGGTGGTTAGAGACCCAGTACTTC. It translates to CSARWLETQYF. J is TRBJ2-5 and V is TRBV29-1, with D unclear. V dropped 7 bases and J dropped 4 bases, with 10 bases sitting between them. CDR3 length: 11 residues. Germline CDR1 and CDR2: SQVTM and ANQGSEA. The whole variable domain, filled in from reference TRBV29-1 and TRBJ2-5, reads SAVISQKPSRDICQRGTSLTIQCQVDSQVTMMFWYRQQPGQSLTLIATANQGSEATYESGFVIDKFPISRPNLTFSTLTVSNMSPEDSSIYLCSARWLETQYFGPGTRLLVL.

At least ten counts were recorded for this clonotype. The chain employs TRBV7-2 and TRBJ1-1; the D gene is possibly TRBD1 (6 bases). The CDR3 covers 14 residues. The germline V gene has CDR1 SGHTA and CDR2 FQGNSA. V shed 3 bases and J shed 6 bases, with 14 bases lying between them. This CDR3 is CASSFQGRSAEAFF. CDR3 in DNA: TGTGCCAGCAGCTTCCAGGGGAGGTCGGCTGAAGCTTTCTTT.

There are many counts of this clonotype. This chain joins TRBV5-6 and TRBJ1-2; D remains ambiguous. CDR3 length: 12 amino acids. Per the germline V gene, CDR1 is SGHDT and CDR2 is YYEEEE. The V gene lost 0 bases and the J gene lost 8 bases, with 8 bases spanning the gap. CDR3 in amino acids: CASSLAGWGYTF. CDR3 nucleotide sequence: TGTGCCAGCAGCTTGGCTGGGTGGGGCTACACCTTC.

The CDR3 region has the DNA TGTGCCAGCAGTCCCGGATCATACTCTGGAAACACCATATATTTT. Its translation is CASSPGSYSGNTIYF. The chain combines TRBV6-5 with TRBJ1-3, with D unclear. CDR1 is MNHEY, CDR2 SVGAGI, per germline. Trimming took 5 bases from V and 0 from J, leaving 11 bases between them. The CDR3 sequence is 15 residues long.

This clonotype was recorded at least ten times. This chain connects TRBV12-3 or TRBV12-4 to TRBJ2-1; 7 nucleotides align to TRBD2. The CDR3 loop spans 15 amino acids. Germline trimming cut 1 base from V and 8 bases from J; bases unmatched to any gene: 8. The CDR3 DNA follows: TGTGCCAGCAGTTTAGGCGGGAGTGGAGGAGATGAGCAGTTCTTC. Translated: CASSLGGSGGDEQFF.

This clonotype was recorded at least ten times. J is TRBJ1-1 and V is TRBV10-3; 7 bases align to TRBD1. V was clipped by 6 bases and J by 1 base; unmatched bases: 5. Germline V lookup: CDR1 ENHRY, CDR2 SYGVKD. The CDR3 extends over 14 amino acids. Here the CDR3 DNA reads TGTGCCATCAGAGGGACAGACCGGAACACTGAAGCTTTCTTT. Protein sequence: CAIRGTDRNTEAFF.

This clonotype was found many times. This rearrangement joins TRBV9 to TRBJ1-5; unclear D gene. The CDR3 spans 14 residues. Trimming removed 0 bases from V and 6 bases from J, with 10 bases in between. The V gene's germline CDR1 is SGDLS and CDR2 YYNGEE. The CDR3 spells CASSVDEGTQPQHF. The CDR3 DNA is TGTGCCAGCAGCGTAGACGAGGGAACTCAGCCCCAGCATTTT. Full variable domain (outside the CDR3, taken from reference TRBV9 and TRBJ1-5): DSGVTQTPKHLITATGQRVTLRCSPRSGDLSVYWYQQSLDQGLQFLIQYYNGEERAKGNILERFSAQQFPDLHSELNLSSLELGDSALYFCASSVDEGTQPQHFGDGTRLSIL.

At least ten counts were recorded for this clonotype. The chain links TRBV2 to TRBJ2-2; TRBD1 might be the D (6 bases). The CDR3 contains 16 residues. Per the germline V gene, CDR1 is SNHLY and CDR2 is FYNNEI. The germline V and J ends were trimmed by 6 bases and 0 bases, with 14 bases remaining between them. In DNA form, the CDR3 reads TGTGCCAGCAGCCTAAGACAGGTCACGAACACCGGGGAGCTGTTTTTT. Translation gives CASSLRQVTNTGELFF.

This clonotype was detected ten times or more. V usage is TRBV27 and J usage is TRBJ2-3; TRBD2 matches at 16 bases. CDR1 MNHEY and CDR2 SMNVEV come from the germline V gene (reference sequence). J gave up 7 bases and V 3 bases, and 1 base lay outside the gene matches. This CDR3 comprises 15 residues. CDR3 region: CASSLGLAGGNTQYF. DNA of the CDR3: TGTGCCAGCAGTTTGGGACTAGCGGGAGGGAATACGCAGTATTTT.